The clone carrying this T cell receptor beta chain was picked up a small number of times. Its antigen is unidentified. This sample stems from a study of regulatory T cells in long-lasting Graves disease. Broader study findings: There was favoring of TRBV28, TRBJ1-2 and TRBJ2-5 in persistent disease.

Deletions cut 8 bases from V and 8 bases from J, with 21 bases between. The CDR3 spans 14 residues. Germline V lookup: CDR1 LNHDA, CDR2 SQIVND (reference sequence). For TCR beta, libraries came from iRepertoire HTBI primers and Arm-PCR of CDR3 regions. One entry per CDR3 protein results from TCRdb running MiXCR on the multiplex PCR reads. Altogether approximately 470,000 distinct CDR3 sequences are present, 16% being singletons, with the ten largest covering more than 9%. The time point: newly diagnosed GD, antithyroid drugs for less than 3 months. The TCR library was made from RNA that had been extracted from PBMCs in TRIzol. These sequences were also reported in another study, on T cells in Graves' hyperthyroidism and ophthalmopathy. Per that study: The study used the HTBI primer set for a first-round RT-PCR of the TCR CDR3. Clonotypes that were expanded in thyroid above 0.001 mostly appeared in blood too.

The receptor was derived from a man aged 35-49 years with Graves disease. The chain couples TRBV19 to TRBJ1-2, with D possibly matching TRBD1 (5 bases). The input for sequencing was peripheral blood mononuclear cells (PBMCs), taken at new diagnosis, from a patient treated with antithyroid drugs. The CDR3 sequence is CASRSDPGIGGYTF. The CDR3 DNA reads as TGTGCCAGTCGAAGCGACCCAGGGATCGGAGGCTACACCTTC.